This T cell receptor beta chain derives from a study of neurological immune-mediated disorders. In this sample, this clonotype turned up many times. Time point of the sample: longitudinal time-point 1 (baseline). Unsorted libraries used 2 million PBMCs kept at -80 degrees C. V was pared by 0 bases and J by 6 bases, with 12 bases between. CDR1 is SGHRS and CDR2 is YFSETQ in the germline V gene. The CDR3 consists of 14 residues. MiXCR was run by TCRdb on the 5' RACE reads, yielding one entry per CDR3 protein. The table has approximately 53,000 distinct CDR3 sequences, more than 8.5% seen once. This rearrangement joins TRBV5-1 to TRBJ1-1, with D unresolved. The receptor's source is a middle-aged woman in good health. Sequencing input: PBMCs. The CDR3 is CASSLARSQAEAFF. CDR3 in DNA: TGCGCCAGCAGCTTGGCCAGATCCCAAGCTGAAGCTTTCTTT.